A single sample gave rise to the 9 T cell receptor beta chains below, sequenced in a study of blood T cell repertoires in COVID-19. This table comes from immunoSEQ multiplex PCR, and its TCRdb copy is limited to in-frame clones, with some not included. Of around 300,000 clones listed, about 87% are singletons. Sequenced input: PBMCs or T cells enriched from blood (not recorded which). These TCRs come from a woman younger than 45 who had recovered from COVID-19.

The CDR3 nucleotides are TGTGCCAGCAGCCCCCCAGCGGGACATAGGATGGCTAACTATGGCTACACCTTC. Amino acid sequence: CASSPPAGHRMANYGYTF. The chain combines TRBV7-9 with TRBJ1-2; a possible D gene is TRBD1 (6 bases). The CDR3 has 18 residues. Trimming took 5 bases from V and 0 from J, leaving 22 bases between them. The germline gives CDR1 SEHNR, CDR2 FQNEAQ (reference sequence).

V and J are TRBV7-2 and TRBJ1-3; D unclear. The CDR3 has 17 amino acids. The V gene lost 3 bases and the J gene lost 7 bases, with 22 bases spanning the gap. CDR1 is SGHTA and CDR2 is FQGNSA in the germline V gene. The CDR3 sequence: CASSFGFSETKRNTIYF. CDR3 DNA sequence: TGTGCCAGCAGCTTTGGATTCTCCGAGACAAAAAGGAACACCATATATTTT.

The gene calls are TRBV29-1 and TRBJ2-1; no clear D gene. The CDR3 is made up of 15 amino acids. V was trimmed by 0 bases and J by 7 bases, leaving 16 bases between them. The germline CDR1 and CDR2 sequences are SQVTM and ANQGSEA. The CDR3 DNA reads as TGCAGCGTTGAAGACGTCTTAGGCAGGTTTAATGAGCAGTTCTTC. It translates to CSVEDVLGRFNEQFF.

The chain carries TRBV4-1 and TRBJ1-6; TRBD1 is a possible D gene (5 bases). This CDR3 spans 14 amino acids. In germline, CDR1 is MGHRA, CDR2 YSYEKL. The ends were cut back, 1 base at V and 13 bases at J, with 14 bases in the middle. CDR3 loop: CASSQAYRLPPLHF. Written as DNA, the CDR3 is TGCGCCAGCAGCCAAGCATACAGGCTCCCCCCCCTCCACTTT.

In its sample, this clone was seen once. J is TRBJ1-3 and V is TRBV21-1; TRBD1 is the table's D call and was not checked against the DNA. TRBV21-1 is assigned pseudogene status. This CDR3 spans 15 amino acids. The CDR3 sequence: CASSKLWPSGNTIYF. The CDR3, as DNA: TGTGCCAGCAGCAAATTGTGGCCCTCTGGAAACACCATATATTTT.

Only one count was recorded for this clone. The chain couples TRBV6-2 or TRBV6-3 to TRBJ2-2; 9 bases are shared with TRBD1. The CDR3 is 16 amino acids. Per the germline V gene, CDR1 is MNHEY and CDR2 is SVGEGT. The V gene end was trimmed by 5 bases and the J gene end by 4 bases; junction bases not matched to a gene: 8. The CDR3 loop is CASSPNRGRGTGELFF. The CDR3, as DNA: TGTGCCAGCAGTCCAAACAGGGGGCGCGGCACCGGGGAGCTGTTTTTT.

This clone showed up just a few times. The chain employs TRBV19 and TRBJ1-5; perhaps TRBD1 as D (6 bases). The V gene lost 5 bases and the J gene lost 5 bases, with 16 bases spanning the gap. This CDR3 region has 15 residues. CDR1 LNHDA and CDR2 SQIVND come from the germline V gene (reference sequence). The CDR3 loop reads CASSPDGGAYQPQHF. The CDR3 bases are TGTGCCAGTAGTCCGGATGGGGGGGCATATCAGCCCCAGCATTTT.

The V call is TRBV6-6, the J call TRBJ1-3, with D unclear. CDR1 is MNHNY, CDR2 SVGAGI, per germline (reference sequence). Trimming removed 5 bases at V and 0 bases at J, with 14 bases between. The CDR3 is made up of 16 amino acids. The chain's CDR3 is CASSRQRGSSGNTIYF. CDR3 sequence (DNA): TGTGCCAGCAGTCGGCAACGCGGTAGCTCTGGAAACACCATATATTTT.

The chain couples TRBV4-2 to TRBJ2-1; 11 bases agree with TRBD2. The trim removed 2 bases at V and 4 bases at J, leaving 7 bases unmatched. This CDR3 has 17 amino acids. Germline CDR1 and CDR2: LGHNA and YNFKEQ. Here the CDR3 reads CASSQPATSGVYNEQFF. The CDR3, as DNA: TGTGCCAGCAGCCAACCCGCGACTAGCGGGGTTTACAATGAGCAGTTCTTC.